Sequencing of this TCR beta chain was carried out in a study of PD-L1 blockade in urothelial cancer. Study findings and constraints: TCR clonality was measured in pretreatment peripheral blood. Clonality below the median predicted better survival.

The V end lost 2 bases, the J end lost 6 bases, and 11 bases lay between the germline ends. This CDR3 comprises 13 residues. Per the germline V gene, CDR1 is SGDLS and CDR2 is YYNGEE. Details on this clone: Its antigen is not known.

TCRdb's copy holds only in-frame clones and misses some; the assay was immunoSEQ multiplex PCR. The sample contains roughly 50,000 clones, nearly 90% of which appear only once. Sample: PBMCs, taken around atezolizumab (anti-PD-L1) treatment. The sequence derives from a man aged 55-75 years with urothelial cancer. This chain links TRBV9 with TRBJ1-1; tentatively, D is TRBD1 (6 bases). The CDR3 here is CASSVLQGSEAFF. The CDR3 nucleotides are TGTGCCAGCAGCGTTTTACAGGGCTCTGAAGCTTTCTTT.